A selection of T cell receptor beta chains follows, all from one sample in a study of T cell clusters in autoimmune cytopenias. TCRdb re-called the multiplex PCR reads and catalogs CDR3 proteins one per entry, DNA excluded. The sample includes under 3,500 distinct CDR3 sequences. What was sequenced was peripheral blood. Receptors originate from a human donor with an autoimmune cytopenia, with autoimmune hepatitis or in good health (not recorded which). CDR3s include the opening cysteine and the closing phenylalanine or tryptophan. Each record gives: J gene, clone size, V gene, CDR3 protein. Rows give clone size only sometimes, using once, few, many, or a class for an expanded clone.

TRBJ2-5 | medium-sized | TRBV19 | CASGLAGGTQYF
TRBJ1-5 | medium-sized | TRBV27 | CASSPGTGFQPQHF
TRBJ2-3 | medium-sized | TRBV6-1 | CASSEAGLAGDTQYF
TRBJ2-7 | medium-sized | TRBV15 | CATSSPGQGMNEQYF
TRBJ2-3 | medium-sized | TRBV19 | CASSIGLAEYTDTQYF
TRBJ2-7 | medium-sized | TRBV5-6 | CASGRTTPSYEQYF
TRBJ2-7 | . | TRBV7-2 | CASSSVGHTFGQYF
TRBJ2-3 | . | TRBV27 | CASSLQGGTQYF
TRBJ1-5 | . | TRBV6-1 | CASSERGWATNQPQHF
TRBJ2-5 | medium-sized | TRBV20-1 | CSARTSGSGQETQYF
TRBJ2-7 | medium-sized | TRBV29-1 | CSAEGQNHEQYF
TRBJ2-5 | medium-sized | TRBV7-6 | CASSLMGGGAQETQYF
TRBJ2-5 | medium-sized | TRBV19 | CASSIGPVQETQYF